This passage covers 22 T cell receptor beta chains from one sample sequenced in a study of T cells in Graves' hyperthyroidism and ophthalmopathy. Amplification of TCR beta CDR3 regions used RNA as the template. With the HTBI primer set, the TCR CDR3 went through a first round of RT-PCR. TCRdb re-analysed the multiplex PCR reads in MiXCR, keeping a single row per CDR3 protein. In the table there are over 400,000 distinct CDR3 sequences, about 20% of which are singletons. The sample comprised blood. The receptors were sampled from a woman in her 70s with Graves' ophthalmopathy.

This clonotype showed up many times. The V call is TRBV2, the J call TRBJ1-5; 9 nucleotides align to TRBD1. Losses at the gene ends were 4 bases for V and 3 bases for J; bases not matched to a gene: 4. CDR1 SNHLY and CDR2 FYNNEI come from the germline V gene. This CDR3 comprises 15 residues. The CDR3, as DNA: TGTGCCAGCAGTGGGGACAGGGCTTACAATCAGCCCCAGCATTTT. This gives the protein CASSGDRAYNQPQHF.

Comment on this clonotype: The junction does not match germline at one end; this may be a read error. The V call is TRBV2, the J call TRBJ2-3, with D unresolved. The CDR3 sequence is 15 residues long. Germline CDR1 and CDR2: SNHLY and FYNNEI. The CDR3 DNA reads as TGTGCCGGCAGTCGTACTGGCCTGGGCACAGATACGCAGTATTTT. Its protein is CAGSRTGLGTDTQYF.

The chain links TRBV30 to TRBJ2-3, with TRBD2 matching over 9 bases. From germline, CDR1 is GTSNPN and CDR2 SVGIG (reference sequence). The CDR3 runs 17 residues. The V and J ends lost 3 bases and 0 bases, in that order; junction bases with no gene match: 10. The CDR3 reads CAWRTSGTPLSTDTQYF. The CDR3 DNA reads as TGTGCCTGGAGGACTAGCGGTACCCCCCTTAGCACAGATACGCAGTATTTT.

V and J are TRBV20-1 and TRBJ2-7; 11 bases match TRBD2. CDR1 is DFQATT, CDR2 SNEGSKA, per germline (reference sequence). This CDR3 has 14 amino acids. The V segment lost 5 bases and the J segment 6 bases; nucleotides outside the gene matches: 9. CDR3 DNA: TGCAGTGCTTCTTTACTAGCGGGAGCGGGCGAGCAGTACTTC. The encoded protein is CSASLLAGAGEQYF.

The CDR3: CASQIGYGYTF. The CDR3 DNA reads TGTGCCAGCCAAATCGGTTATGGCTACACCTTC. The rearrangement uses TRBV6-1 and TRBJ1-2; D is uncertain. CDR3 length: 11 residues. Deletions cut 8 bases from V and 5 bases from J, with 9 bases between. Germline CDR1 is MNHNS and CDR2 is SASEGT.

This clonotype occurred many times. This chain links TRBV28 with TRBJ2-2, with D possibly being TRBD1 (6 bases). Germline-derived CDR1 and CDR2 are MDHEN and SYDVKM. V was clipped by 4 bases and J by 1 base, with 10 bases between them. This CDR3 comprises 15 residues. The CDR3 nucleotides are TGTGCCAGCAGTTCCGGACAGCTGAACACCGGGGAGCTGTTTTTT. It codes for CASSSGQLNTGELFF.

Ten or more counts support this clonotype. The genes are TRBV4-1 and TRBJ1-2; no clear D. Between the trimmed V and J ends, which lost 0 bases and 3 bases, there was a span of 11 bases. The CDR3 length is 15 residues. Germline V CDR1 and CDR2: MGHRA, YSYEKL. CDR3 sequence: CASSQDGVGDYGYTF. CDR3 in DNA: TGCGCCAGCAGCCAAGATGGGGTGGGCGACTATGGCTACACCTTC.

In this sample, this clonotype turned up many times. The chain combines TRBV11-2 with TRBJ2-5, with TRBD2 as a possible D gene (7 bases). V was cut by 4 bases and J by 4 bases, with 13 bases left in between. CDR3 size: 14 residues. CDR1 and CDR2 (germline): SGHAT, FQNNGV. The CDR3, as DNA: TGTGCCAGCAGCTCGCAGGGGAGGGGAGAGACCCAGTACTTC. Amino acid sequence: CASSSQGRGETQYF.

The chain carries TRBV9 and TRBJ1-4; unclear D gene. The CDR3 contains 13 residues. V was pared by 0 bases and J by 8 bases, with 8 bases between. Germline values: CDR1 SGDLS, CDR2 YYNGEE. CDR3 loop: CASSVGTREKLFF. The CDR3 DNA sequence: TGTGCCAGCAGCGTAGGGACTCGGGAAAAACTGTTTTTT.

In its sample, this clonotype was seen many times. The rearrangement links TRBV7-9 to TRBJ2-1, with D tentatively TRBD2 (5 bases). Germline-derived CDR1 and CDR2 are SEHNR and FQNEAQ (reference sequence). Trimming shortened V by 4 bases and J by 7 bases, and 8 bases separated the two germline ends. CDR3 length equals 12 residues. The CDR3 here is CASSSDLNEQFF. For the CDR3, the DNA is TGTGCCAGCAGCTCGGACTTGAATGAGCAGTTCTTC.

The chain is built from TRBV5-1 and TRBJ1-1; no firm D call. The CDR3 is 15 amino acids. CDR1 and CDR2 from the germline V gene are SGHRS and YFSETQ. The V end lost 1 base, the J end lost 3 bases, and 13 bases lay between the germline ends. The CDR3: CASSLYLFGDTEAFF. Here the CDR3 DNA reads TGCGCCAGCAGCTTGTATCTATTCGGAGACACTGAAGCTTTCTTT. The variable domain in full, completed from reference TRBV5-1 and TRBJ1-1, reads KAGVTQTPRYLIKTRGQQVTLSCSPISGHRSVSWYQQTPGQGLQFLFEYFSETQRNKGNFPGRFSGRQFSNSRSEMNVSTLELGDSALYLCASSLYLFGDTEAFFGQGTRLTVV.

This clonotype has only a few counts. The V and J genes are TRBV2 and TRBJ1-1, with 9 bases that match TRBD1. Germline CDR1 is SNHLY and CDR2 is FYNNEI. The junction had 4 bases not matched to a gene; V was cut back by 7 bases and J by 4 bases. This CDR3 has 13 residues. The CDR3 is CASTTGGGTEAFF. CDR3 nucleotides: TGTGCCAGCACCACAGGGGGCGGCACTGAAGCTTTCTTT. Supplemented by reference TRBV2 and TRBJ1-1, the full variable domain reads EPEVTQTPSHQVTQMGQEVILRCVPISNHLYFYWYRQILGQKVEFLVSFYNNEISEKSEIFDDQFSVERPDGSNFTLKIRSTKLEDSAMYFCASTTGGGTEAFFGQGTRLTVV.

There are a few counts of this clonotype. This rearrangement joins TRBV7-9 to TRBJ1-1; a weak D match, TRBD1 (6 bases). Looked up from germline, CDR1 is SEHNR and CDR2 is FQNEAQ (reference sequence). The CDR3 totals 16 residues. V lost 5 bases and J lost 2, with 18 bases in between. CDR3 residues: CASSQPARGVNTEAFF. The DNA for the CDR3 is TGTGCCAGCAGCCAACCTGCTAGGGGGGTTAACACTGAAGCTTTCTTT.

This clonotype appeared many times. The chain carries TRBV11-2 and TRBJ1-2; unclear D gene. The V end lost 5 bases, the J end lost 8 bases, and 18 bases lay between the germline ends. This CDR3 has 14 residues. The germline V gene encodes CDR1 SGHAT and CDR2 FQNNGV. The CDR3 nucleotides read TGTGCCAGCAGCCCCCAGGTGGCAGCGTGGGGCTACACCTTC. Protein: CASSPQVAAWGYTF.

The table lists this clonotype with a few counts. The chain recombines TRBV6-2 or TRBV6-3 with TRBJ1-6; D is undetermined. The CDR3 loop spans 12 amino acids. CDR1 MNHEY and CDR2 SVGEGT come from the germline V gene. With 8 bases removed from V and 7 bases from J, the gap between germline ends came to 9 bases. The CDR3 nucleotides are TGTGCCAGCGGGAGAGCAAATTCACCCCTCCACTTT. Translation gives CASGRANSPLHF.

Only a few counts were recorded for this clonotype. The chain combines TRBV5-1 with TRBJ2-1; D gene unclear. The V end was cut by 0 bases, the J end by 0 bases, with 10 bases between. This CDR3 is built from 16 residues. The germline V gene has CDR1 SGHRS and CDR2 YFSETQ. The CDR3 nucleotides are TGCGCCAGCAGCTTGGGGGCGAGGAGCTCCTACAATGAGCAGTTCTTC. This translates into CASSLGARSSYNEQFF.

This clonotype was counted between two and nine times. This chain joins TRBV5-6 and TRBJ2-1; TRBD1 aligns across 7 bases. Trimming removed 5 bases from V and 7 bases from J; junction bases left unmatched: 12. The CDR3 loop spans 15 amino acids. From germline, CDR1 is SGHDT and CDR2 YYEEEE. The CDR3 nucleotides are TGTGCCAGCAGACTTGACTGGACAGGCTGGAATGAGCAGTTCTTC. As protein: CASRLDWTGWNEQFF. Combining the CDR3 with reference TRBV5-6 and TRBJ2-1 gives the whole variable domain DAGVTQSPTHLIKTRGQQVTLRCSPKSGHDTVSWYQQALGQGPQFIFQYYEEEERQRGNFPDRFSGHQFPNYSSELNVNALLLGDSALYLCASRLDWTGWNEQFFGPGTRLTVL.

V gene TRBV6-1 combines with J gene TRBJ1-5; the match to TRBD1 covers 9 bases. J gave up 2 bases and V 7 bases, and 6 bases lay outside the gene matches. CDR3 length: 15 residues. Germline loops: CDR1 MNHNS, CDR2 SASEGT. CDR3 in DNA: TGTGCCAGCAAACAGGGGGCGACGGGCAATCAGCCCCAGCATTTT. It specifies CASKQGATGNQPQHF.

At least ten counts were recorded for this clonotype. The chain uses TRBV2 and TRBJ1-4; D gene uncertain. The germline V gene has CDR1 SNHLY and CDR2 FYNNEI. Trimming cost V 1 base and J 0 bases, with 12 bases left between them. The CDR3 sequence is 17 residues long. CDR3 amino acids: CASSEEEGTATNEKLFF. CDR3 coding DNA: TGTGCCAGCAGTGAAGAGGAGGGCACCGCAACTAATGAAAAACTGTTTTTT.

The table lists this clonotype with a few counts. The rearrangement links TRBV7-9 to TRBJ1-4; D may be TRBD1 (6 bases). Germline loops: CDR1 SEHNR, CDR2 FQNEAQ (reference sequence). This CDR3 spans 14 amino acids. Trimming cost V 0 bases and J 5 bases, with 7 bases left between them. The CDR3 reads CASSLARGNEKLFF. The DNA for the CDR3 is TGTGCCAGCAGCTTAGCCAGGGGAAATGAAAAACTGTTTTTT.

This clonotype turned up a few times. V usage is TRBV20-1 and J usage is TRBJ2-1, with TRBD2 as a possible D gene (5 bases). In germline, CDR1 is DFQATT, CDR2 SNEGSKA (reference sequence). The CDR3 runs 14 residues. V was cut by 1 base and J by 3 bases, with 10 bases left in between. As DNA, the CDR3 is TGCAGTGCTAGAGGACTATCCCTCTACAATGAGCAGTTCTTC. Translation gives CSARGLSLYNEQFF.

This clonotype was detected a few times. The chain recombines TRBV6-1 with TRBJ2-7; no clear D gene. Germline V gene data show CDR1 as MNHNS and CDR2 as SASEGT. Deletions cut 6 bases from V and 3 bases from J, with 9 bases between. The CDR3 consists of 12 residues. The CDR3: CASRDYGYEQYF. The CDR3 coding sequence is TGTGCCAGCAGGGATTATGGCTACGAGCAGTACTTC.